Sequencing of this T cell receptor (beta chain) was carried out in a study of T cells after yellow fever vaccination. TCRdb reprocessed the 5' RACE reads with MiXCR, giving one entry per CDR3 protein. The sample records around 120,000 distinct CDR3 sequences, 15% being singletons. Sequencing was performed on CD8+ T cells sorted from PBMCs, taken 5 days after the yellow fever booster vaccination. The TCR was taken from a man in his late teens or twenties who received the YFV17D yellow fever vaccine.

The CDR3 reads CAWSVTGNTIYF. The CDR3 bases are TGTGCCTGGAGTGTAACCGGAAACACCATATATTTT. The V call is TRBV30, the J call TRBJ1-3; D is unclear. CDR3 length: 12 amino acids. Germline V gene data show CDR1 as GTSNPN and CDR2 as SVGIG (reference sequence). The ends were cut back, 0 bases at V and 4 bases at J, with 4 bases in the middle.